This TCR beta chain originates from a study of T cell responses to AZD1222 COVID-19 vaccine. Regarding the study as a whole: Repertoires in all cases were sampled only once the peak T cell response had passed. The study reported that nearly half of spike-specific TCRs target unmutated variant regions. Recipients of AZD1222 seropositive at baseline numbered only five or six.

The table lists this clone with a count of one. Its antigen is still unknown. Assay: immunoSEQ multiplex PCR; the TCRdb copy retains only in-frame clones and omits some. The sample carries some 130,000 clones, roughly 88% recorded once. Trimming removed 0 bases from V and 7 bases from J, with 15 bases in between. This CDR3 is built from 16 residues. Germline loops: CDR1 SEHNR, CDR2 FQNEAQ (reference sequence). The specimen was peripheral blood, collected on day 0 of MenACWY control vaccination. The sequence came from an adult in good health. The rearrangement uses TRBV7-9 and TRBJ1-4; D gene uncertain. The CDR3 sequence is CASSLAGRRLGEKLFF. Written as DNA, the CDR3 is TGTGCCAGCAGCTTAGCGGGCAGGAGATTGGGTGAAAAACTGTTTTTT.